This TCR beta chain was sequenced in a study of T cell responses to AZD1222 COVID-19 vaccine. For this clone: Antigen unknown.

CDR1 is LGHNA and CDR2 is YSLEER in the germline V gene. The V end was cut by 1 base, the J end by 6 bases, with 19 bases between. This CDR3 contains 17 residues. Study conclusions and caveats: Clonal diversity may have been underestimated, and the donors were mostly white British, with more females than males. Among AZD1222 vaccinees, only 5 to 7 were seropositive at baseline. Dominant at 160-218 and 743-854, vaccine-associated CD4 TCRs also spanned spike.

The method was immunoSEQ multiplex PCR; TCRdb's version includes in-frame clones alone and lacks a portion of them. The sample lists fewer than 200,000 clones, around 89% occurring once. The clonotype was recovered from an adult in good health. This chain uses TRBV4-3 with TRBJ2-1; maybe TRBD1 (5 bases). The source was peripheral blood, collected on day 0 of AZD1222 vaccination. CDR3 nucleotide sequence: TGCGCCAGCAGCCAAGTTTACCTGACAGCCCCCTCCAATGAGCAGTTCTTC. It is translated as CASSQVYLTAPSNEQFF.